A single sample is the source of the 32 T cell receptor beta chains below, sequenced in a study of blood T cell repertoires in COVID-19. The data were produced by immunoSEQ multiplex PCR, yet TCRdb's version contains in-frame clones alone and is incomplete. In the table there are around 190,000 clones, approximately 80% of which are singletons. Sequencing was carried out using peripheral blood. These receptors were collected from a human donor in a cohort sampled during active COVID-19.

The V call is TRBV5-1, the J call TRBJ1-4; TRBD1 matches at 10 bases. The CDR3 is made up of 15 amino acids. In germline, CDR1 is SGHRS, CDR2 YFSETQ. V gave up 0 bases and J gave up 6 bases; unmatched junction bases: 2. CDR3 DNA sequence: TGCGCCAGCAGCTTGGGGGACAGGGGAGATGAAAAACTGTTTTTT. The encoded protein is CASSLGDRGDEKLFF.

The V gene is TRBV7-2, the J gene TRBJ1-6; 7 nucleotides agree with TRBD1. The CDR3 is 14 residues long. V shed 5 bases, J shed 8 bases, and the junction held 6 bases outside the gene matches. Germline V CDR1 and CDR2: SGHTA, FQGNSA. CDR3 in amino acids: CASSPGQTYSPLHF. Written as DNA, the CDR3 is TGTGCCAGCAGCCCGGGACAGACTTATTCACCCCTCCACTTT.

This clone turned up a few times. V usage is TRBV5-1 and J usage is TRBJ1-1; tentatively, D is TRBD1 (5 bases). CDR3 length equals 13 residues. V shed 2 bases and J shed 6 bases, with 11 bases lying between them. The germline gives CDR1 SGHRS, CDR2 YFSETQ. CDR3 sequence reads: CASSFGGDAEAFF. The CDR3 DNA sequence: TGCGCCAGCAGCTTCGGGGGGGACGCTGAAGCTTTCTTT.

This clone was picked up a small number of times. The rearrangement joins TRBV7-9 to TRBJ2-4; 9 bases align to TRBD1. The V gene end was trimmed by 5 bases and the J gene end by 7 bases; junction bases not matched to a gene: 12. The germline CDR1 and CDR2 sequences are SEHNR and FQNEAQ (reference sequence). This CDR3 is 16 amino acids long. The CDR3 is CASSPLTGGKINIQYF. The DNA for the CDR3 is TGTGCCAGCAGCCCCCTAACAGGGGGCAAGATCAACATTCAGTACTTC.

The chain has TRBV11-2 and TRBJ2-7; 7 nucleotides align to TRBD2. This CDR3 is built from 14 residues. With V trimmed by 7 bases and J by 2 bases, 8 bases remained unmatched. The germline gives CDR1 SGHAT, CDR2 FQNNGV. The CDR3 here is CASTPQRGAYEQYF. DNA for the CDR3: TGTGCCAGCACCCCACAGCGGGGAGCCTACGAGCAGTACTTC. Using reference TRBV11-2 and TRBJ2-7 for the parts outside the CDR3, the full variable domain is EAGVAQSPRYKIIEKRQSVAFWCNPISGHATLYWYQQILGQGPKLLIQFQNNGVVDDSQLPKDRFSAERLKGVDSTLKIQPAKLEDSAVYLCASTPQRGAYEQYFGPGTRLTVT.

The chain employs TRBV19 and TRBJ2-7, with 13 bases fitting TRBD2. V was pared by 3 bases and J by 7 bases, with 6 bases of the junction left unmatched. CDR1 is LNHDA and CDR2 is SQIVND in the germline V gene (reference sequence). The CDR3 extends over 15 amino acids. For the CDR3, the DNA is TGTGCCAGTAGTATTCCGGGACTAGCGGGACGGGAGCAGTACTTC. It translates to CASSIPGLAGREQYF. The complete variable domain, with remaining parts taken from reference TRBV19 and TRBJ2-7, reads DGGITQSPKYLFRKEGQNVTLSCEQNLNHDAMYWYRQDPGQGLRLIYYSQIVNDFQKGDIAEGYSVSREKKESFPLTVTSAQKNPTAFYLCASSIPGLAGREQYFGPGTRLTVT.

V usage is TRBV29-1 and J usage is TRBJ1-3; TRBD1 aligns across 10 bases. CDR1 is SQVTM, CDR2 ANQGSEA, per germline. This CDR3 comprises 15 residues. The V segment lost 5 bases and the J segment 2 bases; nucleotides outside the gene matches: 6. DNA for the CDR3: TGCAGCGTTAGAGGACAGGGGGTTACTGGAAACACCATATATTTT. Translation gives CSVRGQGVTGNTIYF.

The rearrangement uses TRBV7-8 and TRBJ2-5, with TRBD2 matching 7 bases. Germline CDR1 and CDR2: SGHVS and FQNEAQ. V shed 5 bases and J 1 base; nucleotides not matched to a gene: 10. The CDR3 length is 16 residues. This chain's CDR3 is CASSPWGGGVQETQYF. As DNA, the CDR3 is TGTGCCAGCAGCCCCTGGGGGGGAGGGGTCCAAGAGACCCAGTACTTC.

This chain connects TRBV3-1 (or the pseudogene TRBV3-2) to TRBJ1-5, with D possibly matching TRBD1 (5 bases). There are 14 residues in the CDR3. Trimming took 4 bases from V and 0 from J, leaving 7 bases between them. Germline CDR1 LGHDT, CDR2 YNNKEL (reference sequence). The CDR3 DNA follows: TGTGCCAGCAGCCCAGGACATAGCAATCAGCCCCAGCATTTT. Protein sequence: CASSPGHSNQPQHF.

This clone was detected a few times. The chain links TRBV7-2 to TRBJ2-7, with a possible D match to TRBD1 (6 bases). In germline, CDR1 is SGHTA, CDR2 FQGNSA. The CDR3 contains 14 residues. V was clipped by 5 bases and J by 0 bases, with 11 bases between them. In nucleotides, the CDR3 is TGTGCCAGCAGCCCCGACAGGCTCTCCTACGAGCAGTACTTC. Its translation: CASSPDRLSYEQYF.

CDR3 amino acids: CASSVASGGNNEQFF. The CDR3 coding sequence is TGTGCCAGCAGCGTAGCCTCGGGGGGAAACAATGAGCAGTTCTTC. The chain couples TRBV9 to TRBJ2-1; 7 bases agree with TRBD2. Germline V gene data show CDR1 as SGDLS and CDR2 as YYNGEE. With 0 bases clipped from V and 5 bases from J, the junction kept 5 bases outside the gene matches. This CDR3 is 15 amino acids long.

The rearrangement uses TRBV6-5 and TRBJ1-2; 12 bases map to TRBD1. The CDR3 totals 15 residues. J lost 2 bases, V lost 6 bases, and 4 bases had no gene match. CDR1 is MNHEY and CDR2 is SVGAGI in the germline V gene. The DNA of the CDR3 is TGTGCCAGCAGACGGGACAGGGGGCGAAACTATGGCTACACCTTC. This sequence encodes CASRRDRGRNYGYTF.

J is TRBJ2-7 and V is TRBV7-2, with a weak D call TRBD1 (5 bases). Germline V gene data show CDR1 as SGHTA and CDR2 as FQGNSA. The CDR3 extends over 16 amino acids. V shed 0 bases and J shed 4 bases, with 16 bases lying between them. The CDR3 coding sequence is TGTGCCAGCAGCTTAGCGGGGCAGTCTGCATCGTACGAGCAGTACTTC. Translated, it gives CASSLAGQSASYEQYF.

In this sample, this clone turned up once. The V call is TRBV28, the J call TRBJ2-5; 10 bases are shared with TRBD2. The CDR3 spans 15 residues. After removal of 3 bases from V and 4 bases from J, the junction contained 5 bases not matched to a gene. The germline V gene has CDR1 MDHEN and CDR2 SYDVKM. The CDR3 nucleotides read TGTGCCAGCAGTTTCCCTAGCGGGAGCGGAGAGACCCAGTACTTC. It specifies CASSFPSGSGETQYF.

The V and J genes are TRBV7-2 and TRBJ1-2; D uncertain. V was shortened by 3 bases and J by 9 bases, with 11 bases between the two germline ends. Germline values: CDR1 SGHTA, CDR2 FQGNSA. This CDR3 is built from 12 residues. In nucleotides, the CDR3 is TGTGCCAGCAGCTTGGGTGGAGCCAGCTACACCTTC. Its translation: CASSLGGASYTF.

The chain has TRBV19 and TRBJ1-4; D not resolved. The CDR3 runs to 16 residues. V was pared by 7 bases and J by 4 bases, with 19 bases between. Germline loops: CDR1 LNHDA, CDR2 SQIVND (reference sequence). In DNA, the CDR3 is TGTGCCAGTACCCCGAAAGCAGCACAGAGTAATGAAAAACTGTTTTTT. Its protein product is CASTPKAAQSNEKLFF.

The rearrangement uses TRBV27 and TRBJ2-1; a possible D gene is TRBD2 (5 bases). V lost 3 bases, J lost 0 bases, and 9 bases lay in between. Germline V gene sequence: CDR1 MNHEY, CDR2 SMNVEV (reference sequence). The CDR3 is 15 amino acids. The CDR3, as DNA: TGTGCCAGCAGTTTGGGAGCGAGCTCCTACAATGAGCAGTTCTTC. As protein: CASSLGASSYNEQFF.

The genes are TRBV27 and TRBJ2-2; TRBD2 aligns across 10 bases. Per germline, CDR1 MNHEY and CDR2 SMNVEV (reference sequence). Trimming took 5 bases from V and 5 from J; bases not matched to a gene: 5. The CDR3 sequence is 15 residues long. CDR3 nucleotide sequence: TGTGCCAGCAGTCTCCTGGGACTAGCGACCGGGGAGCTGTTTTTT. Translating it yields CASSLLGLATGELFF.

Comment on this clone: At the DNA level, this CDR3 is encoded by other sequences in the same sample as well. The chain carries TRBV7-9 and TRBJ2-7; 11 bases are a match to TRBD2. Germline values: CDR1 SEHNR, CDR2 FQNEAQ (reference sequence). The V gene end was trimmed by 2 bases and the J gene end by 3 bases; junction bases not matched to a gene: 0. There are 14 residues in the CDR3. The CDR3 reads CASSLTSGSYEQYF. The CDR3 nucleotides read TGTGCCAGCAGCTTAACTAGCGGGAGCTACGAGCAGTACTTC.

The chain employs TRBV28 and TRBJ2-1; TRBD1 might be the D (5 bases). The V and J ends lost 7 bases and 0 bases respectively, with 16 bases between them. Germline V gene sequence: CDR1 MDHEN, CDR2 SYDVKM. The length of the CDR3 is 16 residues. CDR3 sequence (DNA): TGTGCCAGCACCCCCTCAGACAGCCGCTCCTACAATGAGCAGTTCTTC. It specifies CASTPSDSRSYNEQFF.

The chain carries TRBV5-4 and TRBJ1-1; 10 bases align to TRBD1. Per the germline V gene, CDR1 is SGHNT and CDR2 is YYREEE (reference sequence). This CDR3 contains 12 residues. After removal of 3 bases from V and 8 bases from J, the junction contained 1 base not matched to a gene. The CDR3 DNA sequence: TGTGCCAGCAGCTGGGACAGGGGAGAAGCTTTCTTT. Protein product: CASSWDRGEAFF.

The V and J genes are TRBV6-2 or TRBV6-3 and TRBJ2-2; 9 bases are shared with TRBD2. The germline V gene encodes CDR1 MNHEY and CDR2 SVGEGT. The V gene end was trimmed by 5 bases and the J gene end by 4 bases; junction bases not matched to a gene: 5. The CDR3 is made up of 15 amino acids. The CDR3 here is CASSPLAGLTGELFF. CDR3 bases: TGTGCCAGCAGTCCGCTAGCGGGACTCACCGGGGAGCTGTTTTTT.

As for this clone: At one end the junction does not follow the germline gene, possibly because of a read error. This chain connects TRBV7-7 to TRBJ2-3, with a tentative D call TRBD2 (7 bases). The CDR3 runs 16 residues. Germline V gene lookup returns CDR1 SSHAT and CDR2 FNYEAQ (reference sequence). This chain's CDR3 is CASSPSFVRGPDTQYF. The CDR3 bases are TGTGCTAGCAGCCCCAGTTTCGTGCGGGGGCCAGATACGCAGTATTTT.

The chain employs TRBV7-8 and TRBJ1-4; weak D call: TRBD1 (5 bases). The CDR3 has 13 amino acids. CDR1 SGHVS and CDR2 FQNEAQ come from the germline V gene. With 6 bases removed from V and 4 bases from J, the gap between germline ends came to 9 bases. CDR3: CASRGRVNEKLFF. The CDR3, as DNA: TGTGCCAGCAGAGGCAGGGTTAATGAAAAACTGTTTTTT.

The rearrangement joins TRBV9 to TRBJ1-1, with 9 nucleotides matching TRBD1. Trimming removed 2 bases from V and 3 bases from J; junction bases left unmatched: 8. The CDR3 length is 16 residues. Per germline, CDR1 SGDLS and CDR2 YYNGEE. The CDR3 loop reads CASSVTFRTGDTEAFF. In DNA form, the CDR3 reads TGTGCCAGCAGCGTCACTTTTCGGACAGGGGACACTGAAGCTTTCTTT.

The V and J genes are TRBV6-2 or TRBV6-3 and TRBJ1-1; TRBD1 matches at 11 bases. The germline V gene encodes CDR1 MNHEY and CDR2 SVGEGT. The length of the CDR3 is 16 residues. Trimming at V came to 2 bases and at J to 5 bases, leaving 7 bases not matched to a gene. The CDR3 DNA sequence: TGTGCCAGCAGTTACCCAACGGACAGGGGGCGGACTGAAGCTTTCTTT. This encodes CASSYPTDRGRTEAFF.

The chain uses TRBV19 and TRBJ2-3; the match to TRBD1 covers 9 bases. The germline gives CDR1 LNHDA, CDR2 SQIVND (reference sequence). The CDR3 consists of 14 residues. The trim removed 5 bases at V and 3 bases at J, leaving 3 bases unmatched. This chain's CDR3 is CASSLTGGTDTQYF. CDR3 nucleotide sequence: TGTGCCAGTAGTTTGACAGGGGGGACAGATACGCAGTATTTT.

The V gene is TRBV14, the J gene TRBJ2-3, with 11 bases aligning to TRBD2. After removal of 3 bases from V and 2 bases from J, the junction contained 4 bases not matched to a gene. The CDR3 totals 16 residues. Germline V gene lookup returns CDR1 SGHDN and CDR2 FVKESK. The CDR3 loop is CASSQGTSGATDTQYF. In nucleotides, the CDR3 is TGTGCCAGCAGCCAGGGGACTAGCGGAGCCACAGATACGCAGTATTTT.

The CDR3 DNA is TGTGCCAGCAGTGAAGCGCTGGAGGGGCATTCACCCCTCCACTTT. Translating it yields CASSEALEGHSPLHF. The rearrangement links TRBV6-1 to TRBJ1-6; the D gene is possibly TRBD1 (5 bases). This CDR3 is built from 15 residues. The V gene lost 0 bases and the J gene lost 8 bases, with 11 bases spanning the gap. CDR1 and CDR2 from the germline V gene are MNHNS and SASEGT.

Here the CDR3 DNA reads TGTGCCAGCAGCGTACTCCCGACAGGGGGCTACAATGAGCAGTTCTTC. Translating gives CASSVLPTGGYNEQFF. The rearrangement links TRBV9 to TRBJ2-1; TRBD1 matches at 9 bases. CDR1 is SGDLS and CDR2 is YYNGEE in the germline V gene. The CDR3 runs 16 residues. Trimming removed 1 base from V and 3 bases from J; junction bases left unmatched: 5.

The J gene is TRBJ1-2, the V gene TRBV7-2; D remains ambiguous. CDR1 SGHTA and CDR2 FQGNSA come from the germline V gene. This CDR3 spans 14 amino acids. Trimming left V 0 bases short and J 5 bases short, with 10 bases between. DNA of the CDR3: TGTGCCAGCAGCTTAGCCCGGGGAGGGTATGGCTACACCTTC. The encoded protein is CASSLARGGYGYTF.

This sequence joins TRBV7-8 and TRBJ2-7; 7 bases line up with TRBD2. Germline values: CDR1 SGHVS, CDR2 FQNEAQ. V gave up 0 bases and J gave up 4 bases; unmatched junction bases: 3. The CDR3 totals 14 residues. CDR3 sequence reads: CASSLALADYEQYF. The CDR3 DNA reads TGTGCCAGCAGCTTAGCCCTAGCGGATTACGAGCAGTACTTC.